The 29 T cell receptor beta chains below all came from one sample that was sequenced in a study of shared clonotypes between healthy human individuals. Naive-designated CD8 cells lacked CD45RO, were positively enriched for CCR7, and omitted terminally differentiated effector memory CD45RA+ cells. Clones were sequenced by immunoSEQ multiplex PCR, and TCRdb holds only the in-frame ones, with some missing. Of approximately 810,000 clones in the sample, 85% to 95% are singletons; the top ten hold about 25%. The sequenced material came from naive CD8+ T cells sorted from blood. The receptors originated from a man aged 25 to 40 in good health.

Here the CDR3 reads CASRLGPSYNEQFF. CDR3 DNA: TGTGCCAGCAGACTAGGACCCTCTTACAATGAGCAGTTCTTC. The rearrangement links TRBV28 to TRBJ2-1; TRBD2 might be the D (5 bases). Trimming stripped 6 bases from V and 4 bases from J, with 13 bases between. The CDR3 is 14 residues long. Germline V gene sequence: CDR1 MDHEN, CDR2 SYDVKM.

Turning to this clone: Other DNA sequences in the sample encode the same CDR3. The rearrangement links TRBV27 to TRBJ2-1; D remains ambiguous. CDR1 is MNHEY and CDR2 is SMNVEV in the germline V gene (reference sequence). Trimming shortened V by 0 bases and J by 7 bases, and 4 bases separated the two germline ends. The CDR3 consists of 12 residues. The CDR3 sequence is CASSLSGNEQFF. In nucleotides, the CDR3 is TGTGCCAGCAGTTTATCGGGGAATGAGCAGTTCTTC.

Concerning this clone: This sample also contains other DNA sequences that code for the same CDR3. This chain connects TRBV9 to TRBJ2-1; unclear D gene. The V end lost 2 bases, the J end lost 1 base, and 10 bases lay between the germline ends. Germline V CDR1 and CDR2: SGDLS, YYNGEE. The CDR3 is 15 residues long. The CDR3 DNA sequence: TGTGCCAGCAGCGTGGGTACAGCGTCCTACAATGAGCAGTTCTTC. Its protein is CASSVGTASYNEQFF.

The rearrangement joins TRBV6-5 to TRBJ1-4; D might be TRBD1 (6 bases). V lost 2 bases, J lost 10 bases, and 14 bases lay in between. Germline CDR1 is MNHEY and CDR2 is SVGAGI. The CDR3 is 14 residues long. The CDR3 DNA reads TGTGCCAGCAGTTACACCCGGGGGGCCAGAAAACTGTTTTTT. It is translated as CASSYTRGARKLFF.

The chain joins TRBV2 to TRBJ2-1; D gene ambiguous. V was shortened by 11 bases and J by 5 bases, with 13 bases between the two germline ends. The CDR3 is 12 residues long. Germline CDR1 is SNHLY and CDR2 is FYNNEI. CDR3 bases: TGTGCCCGCCGGGCGCTAAACAATGAGCAGTTCTTC. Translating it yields CARRALNNEQFF.

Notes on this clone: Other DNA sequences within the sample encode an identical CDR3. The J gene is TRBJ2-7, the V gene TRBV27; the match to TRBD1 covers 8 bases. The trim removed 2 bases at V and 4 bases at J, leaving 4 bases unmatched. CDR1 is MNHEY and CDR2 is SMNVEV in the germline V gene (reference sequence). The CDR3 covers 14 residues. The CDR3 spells CASSLLGTGYEQYF. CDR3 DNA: TGTGCCAGCAGTTTACTCGGGACAGGTTACGAGCAGTACTTC.

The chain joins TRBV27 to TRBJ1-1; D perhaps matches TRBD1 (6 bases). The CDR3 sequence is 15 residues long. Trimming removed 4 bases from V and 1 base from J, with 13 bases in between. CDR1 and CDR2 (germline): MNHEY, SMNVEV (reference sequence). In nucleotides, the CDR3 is TGTGCCAGCAGTTACCTGCGAGGGGGGAACACTGAAGCTTTCTTT. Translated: CASSYLRGGNTEAFF.

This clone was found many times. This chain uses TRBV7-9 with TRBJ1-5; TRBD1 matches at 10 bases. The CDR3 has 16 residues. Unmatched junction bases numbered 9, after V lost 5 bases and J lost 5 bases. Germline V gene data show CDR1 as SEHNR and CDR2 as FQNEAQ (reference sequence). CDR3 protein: CASSEIGTGVDQPQHF. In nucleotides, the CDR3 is TGTGCCAGCAGCGAGATAGGGACAGGGGTCGATCAGCCCCAGCATTTT.

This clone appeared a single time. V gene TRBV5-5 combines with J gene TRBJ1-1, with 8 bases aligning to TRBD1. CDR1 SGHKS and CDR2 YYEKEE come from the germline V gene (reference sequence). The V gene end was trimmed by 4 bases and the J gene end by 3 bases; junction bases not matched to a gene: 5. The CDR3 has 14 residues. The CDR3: CASSETGVDTEAFF. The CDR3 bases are TGTGCCAGCAGCGAGACAGGGGTTGACACTGAAGCTTTCTTT.

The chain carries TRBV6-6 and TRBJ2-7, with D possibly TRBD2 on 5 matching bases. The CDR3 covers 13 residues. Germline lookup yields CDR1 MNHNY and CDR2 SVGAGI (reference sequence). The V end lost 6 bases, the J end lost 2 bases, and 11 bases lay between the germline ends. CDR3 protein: CASSQADAYEQYF. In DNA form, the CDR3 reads TGTGCCAGCAGCCAAGCGGATGCCTACGAGCAGTACTTC.

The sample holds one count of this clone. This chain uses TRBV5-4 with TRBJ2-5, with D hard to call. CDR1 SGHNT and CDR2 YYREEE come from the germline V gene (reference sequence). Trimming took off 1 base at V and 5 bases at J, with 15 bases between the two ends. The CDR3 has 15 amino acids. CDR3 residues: CASSLQTIPGETQYF. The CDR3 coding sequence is TGTGCCAGCAGCTTGCAGACCATTCCTGGGGAGACCCAGTACTTC.

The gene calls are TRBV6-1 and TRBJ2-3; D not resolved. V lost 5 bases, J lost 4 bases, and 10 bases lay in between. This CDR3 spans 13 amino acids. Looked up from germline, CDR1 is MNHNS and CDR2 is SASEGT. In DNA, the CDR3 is TGTGCCAGCAGTAAAACGGGTGCAGATACGCAGTATTTT. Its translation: CASSKTGADTQYF.

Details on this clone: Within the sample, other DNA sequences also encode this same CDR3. The CDR3 DNA reads as TGCGCCAGCAGCGGGGGCGGGGAGCAGTACTTC. It specifies CASSGGGEQYF. The chain carries TRBV5-1 and TRBJ2-7, with D maybe TRBD1 (6 bases). This CDR3 is 11 amino acids long. V was trimmed by 4 bases and J by 7 bases, leaving 9 bases between them. Per the germline V gene, CDR1 is SGHRS and CDR2 is YFSETQ.

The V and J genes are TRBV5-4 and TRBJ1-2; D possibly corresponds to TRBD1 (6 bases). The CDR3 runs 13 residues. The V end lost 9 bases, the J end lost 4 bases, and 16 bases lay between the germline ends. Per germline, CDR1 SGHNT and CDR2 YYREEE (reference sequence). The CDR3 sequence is CATAEGGAYGYTF. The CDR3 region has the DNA TGTGCCACAGCCGAGGGGGGCGCCTATGGCTACACCTTC.

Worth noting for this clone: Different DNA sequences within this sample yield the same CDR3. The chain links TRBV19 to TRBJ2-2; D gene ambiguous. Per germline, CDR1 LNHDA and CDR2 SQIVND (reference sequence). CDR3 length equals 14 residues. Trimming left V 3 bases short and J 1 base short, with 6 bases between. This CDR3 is CASSILENTGELFF. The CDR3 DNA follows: TGTGCCAGTAGTATTCTCGAGAACACCGGGGAGCTGTTTTTT. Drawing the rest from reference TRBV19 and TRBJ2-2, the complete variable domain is DGGITQSPKYLFRKEGQNVTLSCEQNLNHDAMYWYRQDPGQGLRLIYYSQIVNDFQKGDIAEGYSVSREKKESFPLTVTSAQKNPTAFYLCASSILENTGELFFGEGSRLTVL.

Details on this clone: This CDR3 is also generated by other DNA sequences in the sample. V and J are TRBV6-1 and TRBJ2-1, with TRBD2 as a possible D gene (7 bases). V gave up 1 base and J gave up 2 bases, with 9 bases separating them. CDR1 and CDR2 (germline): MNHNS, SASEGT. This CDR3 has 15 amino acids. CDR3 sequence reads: CASSEGGGAYNEQFF. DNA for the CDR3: TGTGCCAGCAGTGAAGGAGGGGGGGCCTACAATGAGCAGTTCTTC.

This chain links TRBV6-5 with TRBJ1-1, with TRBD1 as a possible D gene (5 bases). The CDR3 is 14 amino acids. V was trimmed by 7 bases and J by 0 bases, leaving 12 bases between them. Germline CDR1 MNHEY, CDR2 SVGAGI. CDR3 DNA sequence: TGTGCCAGCAACAGGATAACCATGAACACTGAAGCTTTCTTT. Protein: CASNRITMNTEAFF.

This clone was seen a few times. The CDR3 coding sequence is TGTGCCAGCAAGTCCGGACAGGGGAGCTATGGCTACACCTTC. It codes for CASKSGQGSYGYTF. The V call is TRBV2, the J call TRBJ1-2; 9 nucleotides align to TRBD1. This CDR3 is built from 14 residues. Germline V gene sequence: CDR1 SNHLY, CDR2 FYNNEI. J gave up 4 bases and V 7 bases, and 7 bases lay outside the gene matches.

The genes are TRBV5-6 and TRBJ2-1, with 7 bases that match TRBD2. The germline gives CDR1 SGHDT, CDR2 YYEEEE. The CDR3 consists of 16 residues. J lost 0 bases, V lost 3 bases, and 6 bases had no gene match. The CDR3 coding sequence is TGTGCCAGCAGCTCGATAGCGGGTAGCTCCTACAATGAGCAGTTCTTC. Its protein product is CASSSIAGSSYNEQFF.

The CDR3, as DNA: TGCAGCGTTGAACACAGGGGAAGAGAGACCCAGTACTTC. Translated: CSVEHRGRETQYF. The V call is TRBV29-1, the J call TRBJ2-5, with 7 bases identical to TRBD1. V lost 2 bases, J lost 4 bases, and 4 bases stayed unmatched. The CDR3 runs to 13 residues. The germline V gene has CDR1 SQVTM and CDR2 ANQGSEA.

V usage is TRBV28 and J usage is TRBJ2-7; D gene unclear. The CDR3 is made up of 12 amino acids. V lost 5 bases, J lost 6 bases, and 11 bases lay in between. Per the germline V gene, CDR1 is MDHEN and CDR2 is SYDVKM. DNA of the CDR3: TGTGCCAGCAGTCCGCCCTTGGTCGAGCAGTACTTC. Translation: CASSPPLVEQYF.

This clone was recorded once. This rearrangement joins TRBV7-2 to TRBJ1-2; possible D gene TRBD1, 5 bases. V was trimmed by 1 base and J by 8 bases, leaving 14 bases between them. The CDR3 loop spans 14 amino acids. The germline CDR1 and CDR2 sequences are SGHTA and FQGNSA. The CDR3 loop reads CASSLGGDRRGYTF. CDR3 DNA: TGTGCCAGCAGCTTAGGGGGGGACCGTAGGGGCTACACCTTC. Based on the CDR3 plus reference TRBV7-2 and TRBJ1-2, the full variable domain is GAGVSQSPSNKVTEKGKDVELRCDPISGHTALYWYRQSLGQGLEFLIYFQGNSAPDKSGLPSDRFSAERTGGSVSTLTIQRTQQEDSAVYLCASSLGGDRRGYTFGSGTRLTVV.

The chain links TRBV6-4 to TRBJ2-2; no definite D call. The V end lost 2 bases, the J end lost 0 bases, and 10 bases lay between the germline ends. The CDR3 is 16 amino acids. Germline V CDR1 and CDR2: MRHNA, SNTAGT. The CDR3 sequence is CASSDIFTTNTGELFF. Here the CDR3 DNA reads TGTGCCAGCAGTGACATTTTCACTACGAACACCGGGGAGCTGTTTTTT.

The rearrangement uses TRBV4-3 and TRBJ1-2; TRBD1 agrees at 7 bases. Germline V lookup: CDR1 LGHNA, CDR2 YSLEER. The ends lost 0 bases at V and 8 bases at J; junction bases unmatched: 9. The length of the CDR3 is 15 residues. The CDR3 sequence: CASSQEGDRVRGYTF. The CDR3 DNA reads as TGCGCCAGCAGCCAAGAAGGAGACAGGGTTAGGGGCTACACCTTC.

In DNA, the CDR3 is TGTGCCAGCAGCCCGGACAGGGGGCGGGTGGTCTATGGCTACACCTTC. This sequence encodes CASSPDRGRVVYGYTF. V and J are TRBV7-8 and TRBJ1-2; TRBD1 aligns across 11 bases. The CDR3 is 16 residues long. V shed 5 bases, J shed 4 bases, and the junction held 9 bases outside the gene matches. Germline V gene lookup returns CDR1 SGHVS and CDR2 FQNEAQ.

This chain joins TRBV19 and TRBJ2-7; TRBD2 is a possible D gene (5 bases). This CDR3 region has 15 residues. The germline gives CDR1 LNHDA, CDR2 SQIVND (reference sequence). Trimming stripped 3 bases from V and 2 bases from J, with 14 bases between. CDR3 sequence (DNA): TGTGCCAGTAGTATGGAGGCATGGGGAGCCTACGAGCAGTACTTC. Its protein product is CASSMEAWGAYEQYF.

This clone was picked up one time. In DNA form, the CDR3 reads TGCGCCAGCAGTACATCAGATGGGAACGGGAGGGGAATATTCAATGAGCAGTTCTTC. Its translation is CASSTSDGNGRGIFNEQFF. The chain is built from TRBV10-1 and TRBJ2-1, with 8 bases identical to TRBD2. Germline CDR1 is WNHNN and CDR2 is SYGVQD (reference sequence). The CDR3 totals 19 residues. Trimming cost V 5 bases and J 6 bases; bases outside gene matches: 21.

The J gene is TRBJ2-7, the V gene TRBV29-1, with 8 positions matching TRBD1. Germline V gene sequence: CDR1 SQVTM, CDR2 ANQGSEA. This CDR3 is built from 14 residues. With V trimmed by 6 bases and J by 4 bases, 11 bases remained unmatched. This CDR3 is CSVIFGTGAYEQYF. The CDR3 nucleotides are TGCAGCGTCATCTTCGGGACAGGTGCTTACGAGCAGTACTTC.

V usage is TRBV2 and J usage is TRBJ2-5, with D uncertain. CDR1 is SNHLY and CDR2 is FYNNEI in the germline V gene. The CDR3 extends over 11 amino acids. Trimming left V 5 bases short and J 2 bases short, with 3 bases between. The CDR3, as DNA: TGTGCCAGCAGTTCACAAGAGACCCAGTACTTC. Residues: CASSSQETQYF. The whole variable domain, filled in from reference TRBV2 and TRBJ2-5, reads EPEVTQTPSHQVTQMGQEVILRCVPISNHLYFYWYRQILGQKVEFLVSFYNNEISEKSEIFDDQFSVERPDGSNFTLKIRSTKLEDSAMYFCASSSQETQYFGPGTRLLVL.